A selection of T cell receptor beta chains follows, all from one sample in a study of OX40 agonist ivuxolimab in advanced cancers. TCRdb's table, derived via immunoSEQ multiplex PCR, lists solely in-frame clones and lacks some. The data contain over 45,000 clones, nearly 95% of them singletons. This specimen consisted of CD4+ or CD8+ T cells sorted from blood, obtained in a trial of the OX40 agonist ivuxolimab. The receptor source for this set is an adult with an advanced solid tumor such as melanoma, head and neck, liver or kidney cancer. Each CDR3 is given with its conserved first and last residue. A D gene is named only where the DNA matches it firmly. Not every row has a clone size; where given, it reads once, few, many or a size class.

d_gene | abundance | j_gene | v_gene | CDR3aa | CDR3nt
- | - | TRBJ2-4 | TRBV2 | CASSEPGSNIQYF | TGTGCCAGCAGTGAACCAGGGAGTAACATTCAGTACTTC
TRBD2 | - | TRBJ2-5 | TRBV19 | CASSISLAGVGTQYF | TGTGCCAGTAGTATTTCACTAGCGGGAGTAGGGACCCAGTACTTC
TRBD1 | - | TRBJ2-2 | TRBV4-3 | CASSQDSGRGPETNTGELFF | TGCGCCAGCAGCCAAGATTCGGGCAGGGGGCCGGAGACGAACACCGGGGAGCTGTTTTTT
- | - | TRBJ2-3 | TRBV7-2 | CASSLWAASTDTQYF | TGTGCCAGCAGCTTATGGGCAGCGTCCACAGATACGCAGTATTTT
TRBD1 | - | TRBJ1-4 | TRBV7-2 | CASSLGLTGGEEKLFF | TGTGCCAGCAGCTTAGGCCTGACAGGGGGGGAAGAAAAACTGTTTTTT
- | - | TRBJ1-1 | TRBV14 | CASSQEEKGRLLPEAFF | TGTGCCAGCAGCCAAGAGGAAAAGGGACGGCTCCTCCCTGAAGCTTTCTTT
- | once | TRBJ2-1 | TRBV29-1 | CSVARQPPIHSSYNEQFF | TGCAGCGTCGCCAGACAGCCTCCTATACATAGCTCCTACAATGAGCAGTTCTTC
TRBD1 | - | TRBJ1-1 | TRBV5-1 | CASSLEGQGAYTEAFF | TGCGCCAGCAGCTTGGAGGGACAGGGGGCGTACACTGAAGCTTTCTTT
- | - | TRBJ1-5 | TRBV7-9 | CASSPQGYQGVPQHF | TGTGCCAGCAGCCCACAGGGATACCAGGGAGTGCCCCAGCATTTT
- | - | TRBJ1-2 | TRBV19 | CASSIPRQERGDDGYTF | TGTGCCAGTAGTATACCCCGGCAGGAACGGGGGGATGATGGCTACACCTTC
- | - | TRBJ1-5 | TRBV19 | CASSMYSGSNQPQHF | TGTGCCAGTAGTATGTATTCCGGGAGCAATCAGCCCCAGCATTTT
TRBD2 | once | TRBJ2-7 | TRBV11-2 | CASSSAGGLGEQYF | TGTGCCAGCAGCTCAGCGGGAGGGCTTGGGGAGCAGTACTTC
- | few | TRBJ2-1 | TRBV9 | CASSGGGGSNNEQFF | TGTGCCAGCAGCGGAGGTGGGGGATCTAACAATGAGCAGTTCTTC
- | once | TRBJ2-7 | TRBV14 | CASSQATPRGYEQYF | TGTGCCAGCAGCCAAGCTACCCCGCGGGGCTACGAGCAGTACTTC
TRBD2 | once | TRBJ2-5 | TRBV14 | CASSQGLAYETQYF | TGTGCCAGCAGCCAAGGACTAGCATACGAGACCCAGTACTTC
- | - | TRBJ1-2 | TRBV5-8 | CASSLVGGTF | TGTGCCAGCAGCTTGGTCGGGGGGACCTTC
TRBD2 | - | TRBJ2-3 | TRBV27 | CASRTLADTDTQYF | TGTGCCAGCAGAACACTAGCGGACACAGATACGCAGTATTTT
TRBD2 | - | TRBJ2-3 | TRBV9 | CASSTASGPTDTQYF | TGTGCCAGCAGCACCGCTAGCGGCCCCACAGATACGCAGTATTTT
TRBD2 | - | TRBJ2-1 | TRBV9 | CASSVPSGTNEQFF | TGTGCCAGCAGCGTCCCTAGCGGGACCAATGAGCAGTTCTTC
- | - | TRBJ2-1 | TRBV7-9 | CASSLTSAVYNEQFF | TGTGCCAGCAGCTTAACGTCGGCGGTCTACAATGAGCAGTTCTTC
TRBD2 | - | TRBJ2-7 | TRBV30 | CAWLLAAQMEVQYF | TGTGCCTGGCTACTAGCGGCACAAATGGAGGTGCAGTACTTC
- | - | TRBJ2-7 | TRBV19 | CASSTDGSSSYEQYF | TGTGCCAGTAGTACTGACGGTTCAAGCTCCTACGAGCAGTACTTC
- | - | TRBJ2-7 | TRBV7-9 | CASSLVGVAYEQYF | TGTGCCAGCAGCTTAGTTGGGGTCGCGTACGAGCAGTACTTC
- | - | TRBJ2-2 | TRBV14 | CASSQDQGNNAGELFF | TGTGCCAGCAGCCAAGATCAAGGGAACAACGCCGGGGAGCTGTTTTTT
TRBD1 | once | TRBJ1-2 | TRBV7-9 | CASSSRTQTGVYGYTF | TGTGCCAGCAGCTCCAGGACACAGACAGGGGTGTATGGCTACACCTTC
- | - | TRBJ2-2 | TRBV2 | CASSDGAGVTGELFF | TGTGCCAGCAGTGACGGGGCAGGGGTTACCGGGGAGCTGTTTTTT